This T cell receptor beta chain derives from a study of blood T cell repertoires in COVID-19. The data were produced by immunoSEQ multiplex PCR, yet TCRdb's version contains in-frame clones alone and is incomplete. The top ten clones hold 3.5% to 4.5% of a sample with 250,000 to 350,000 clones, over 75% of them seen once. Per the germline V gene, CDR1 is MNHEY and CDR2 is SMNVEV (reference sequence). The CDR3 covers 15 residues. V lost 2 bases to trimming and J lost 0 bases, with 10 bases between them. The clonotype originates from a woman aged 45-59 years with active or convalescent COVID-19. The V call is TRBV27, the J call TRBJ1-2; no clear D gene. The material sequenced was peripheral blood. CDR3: CASSLRGSANYGYTF. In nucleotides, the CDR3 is TGTGCCAGCAGTTTACGGGGTTCGGCTAACTATGGCTACACCTTC.